These T cell receptor beta chains were read from a single sample in a study of human T cells and chemical hapten exposure. TCRdb used MiXCR to reprocess the RACE reads, holding one entry per CDR3 protein. The profile shows around 200,000 distinct CDR3 sequences, more than 20% of them singletons. Sequenced material: whole blood, taken in connection with sensitization to the hapten diphenylcyclopropenone (DPC). The receptor source for this set is a woman aged 40 to 50 with alopecia areata. Some clones in this sample may be carry-over from other donors' samples. Each CDR3 is given with its conserved first and last residue. D genes are given only for firm matches. Size tells how often a clone was seen (once, few, many) or the class of an expanded clone, and some rows leave it out.

clone_size: few; d_call: NA; v_call: TRBV5-1; j_call: TRBJ2-7; cdr3_aa: CASRGETEQYF; cdr3_nt: TGCGCCAGCAGGGGAGAGACGGAGCAGTACTTC
clone_size: once; d_call: NA; v_call: TRBV12-3/TRBV12-4; j_call: TRBJ2-5; cdr3_aa: CASSPWAETQYF; cdr3_nt: TGTGCCAGCAGCCCCTGGGCGGAGACCCAGTACTTC
clone_size: NA; d_call: NA; v_call: TRBV29-1; j_call: TRBJ2-7; cdr3_aa: CSGQTGPYEQYF; cdr3_nt: TGCAGCGGGCAGACAGGACCCTACGAGCAGTACTTC
clone_size: once; d_call: NA; v_call: TRBV28; j_call: TRBJ2-3; cdr3_aa: CASTPGTDTQYF; cdr3_nt: TGTGCCAGCACGCCGGGCACAGATACGCAGTATTTT
clone_size: once; d_call: NA; v_call: TRBV2; j_call: TRBJ2-5; cdr3_aa: CASSEYGSPQETQYF; cdr3_nt: TGTGCCAGCAGTGAATATGGCAGCCCACAAGAGACCCAGTACTTC
clone_size: few; d_call: NA; v_call: TRBV20-1; j_call: TRBJ1-5; cdr3_aa: CSAAPGSINQPQHF; cdr3_nt: TGCAGTGCGGCCCCCGGCAGTATCAATCAGCCCCAGCATTTT
clone_size: NA; d_call: TRBD2; v_call: TRBV28; j_call: TRBJ2-1; cdr3_aa: CASSTTSGSMFGEQFF; cdr3_nt: TGTGCCAGCAGCACAACTAGCGGGAGTATGTTCGGTGAGCAGTTCTTC
clone_size: few; d_call: TRBD1; v_call: TRBV12-3/TRBV12-4; j_call: TRBJ2-3; cdr3_aa: CASSLAWDRPLTDTQYF; cdr3_nt: TGTGCCAGCAGTTTGGCATGGGACAGGCCCCTCACAGATACGCAGTATTTT
clone_size: few; d_call: NA; v_call: TRBV6-5; j_call: TRBJ2-3; cdr3_aa: CASRPGRGRRDTQYF; cdr3_nt: TGTGCCAGCAGGCCCGGACGGGGGCGCAGGGATACGCAGTATTTT
clone_size: few; d_call: NA; v_call: TRBV7-3; j_call: TRBJ1-1; cdr3_aa: CASSSGRDTEAFF; cdr3_nt: TGTGCCAGCAGCTCTGGACGGGACACTGAAGCTTTCTTT
clone_size: NA; d_call: NA; v_call: TRBV19; j_call: TRBJ1-2; cdr3_aa: CASSTPDRYGYTF; cdr3_nt: TGTGCCAGTAGTACTCCGGACAGATATGGCTACACCTTC
clone_size: NA; d_call: TRBD2; v_call: TRBV10-3; j_call: TRBJ2-1; cdr3_aa: CAISGWASGSNEQFF; cdr3_nt: TGTGCCATCAGTGGTTGGGCTAGCGGGAGCAATGAGCAGTTCTTC
clone_size: NA; d_call: NA; v_call: TRBV21-1; j_call: TRBJ1-1; cdr3_aa: CAIRATQNTEAFF; cdr3_nt: TGTGCCATCAGAGCAACACAGAACACTGAAGCTTTCTTT
clone_size: NA; d_call: NA; v_call: TRBV7-9; j_call: TRBJ2-4; cdr3_aa: CASSSNAGNIQYF; cdr3_nt: TGTGCCAGCAGCTCCAATGCGGGAAACATTCAGTACTTC
clone_size: NA; d_call: TRBD1; v_call: TRBV5-1; j_call: TRBJ1-1; cdr3_aa: CASSPGTGGFEAFF; cdr3_nt: TGCGCCAGCAGTCCCGGGACAGGGGGTTTTGAAGCTTTCTTT
clone_size: NA; d_call: TRBD2; v_call: TRBV5-1; j_call: TRBJ2-2; cdr3_aa: CASSFIAGGTGELFF; cdr3_nt: TGCGCCAGCAGCTTCATTGCGGGAGGTACCGGGGAGCTGTTTTTT
clone_size: few; d_call: NA; v_call: TRBV5-1; j_call: TRBJ2-3; cdr3_aa: CASSLQPTGDTQYF; cdr3_nt: TGCGCCAGCAGCTTGCAGCCCACGGGAGATACGCAGTATTTT
clone_size: NA; d_call: TRBD1; v_call: TRBV20-1; j_call: TRBJ1-1; cdr3_aa: CSAGQGGVLKAFF; cdr3_nt: TGCAGTGCTGGACAGGGGGGAGTTTTGAAGGCTTTCTTT
clone_size: few; d_call: NA; v_call: TRBV6-2/TRBV6-3; j_call: TRBJ1-1; cdr3_aa: CASSYWQVEAFF; cdr3_nt: TGTGCCAGCAGTTACTGGCAGGTCGAAGCTTTCTTT
clone_size: many; d_call: NA; v_call: TRBV15; j_call: TRBJ2-1; cdr3_aa: CATAGTMAYNEQFF; cdr3_nt: TGTGCCACCGCCGGGACCATGGCCTACAATGAGCAGTTCTTC
clone_size: few; d_call: NA; v_call: TRBV27; j_call: TRBJ1-1; cdr3_aa: CASSTMPNTEAFF; cdr3_nt: TGTGCCAGCAGTACCATGCCGAACACTGAAGCTTTCTTT
clone_size: NA; d_call: TRBD2; v_call: TRBV5-4; j_call: TRBJ2-3; cdr3_aa: CASRFSGDTDTQYF; cdr3_nt: TGTGCCAGCAGATTTAGCGGGGACACAGATACGCAGTATTTT
clone_size: NA; d_call: NA; v_call: TRBV12-3/TRBV12-4; j_call: TRBJ2-2; cdr3_aa: CASSPRQYTGELFF; cdr3_nt: TGTGCCAGCAGTCCCAGACAGTACACCGGGGAGCTGTTTTTT
clone_size: few; d_call: NA; v_call: TRBV6-5; j_call: TRBJ1-1; cdr3_aa: CASRTLGTEAFF; cdr3_nt: TGTGCCAGCAGAACGCTTGGAACTGAAGCTTTCTTT
clone_size: NA; d_call: NA; v_call: TRBV6-5; j_call: TRBJ1-4; cdr3_aa: CASRPSVGANEKLFF; cdr3_nt: TGTGCCAGCAGGCCCTCAGTGGGGGCTAATGAAAAACTGTTTTTT
clone_size: few; d_call: NA; v_call: TRBV29-1; j_call: TRBJ2-1; cdr3_aa: CSATSGTYDQQFF; cdr3_nt: TGCAGCGCCACATCCGGGACTTACGATCAGCAGTTCTTC
clone_size: NA; d_call: TRBD1; v_call: TRBV15; j_call: TRBJ2-5; cdr3_aa: CATSRVRTGAETQYF; cdr3_nt: TGTGCCACCAGCAGAGTGAGGACAGGGGCAGAGACCCAGTACTTC
clone_size: NA; d_call: NA; v_call: TRBV5-4; j_call: TRBJ2-1; cdr3_aa: CASSLLHEQFF; cdr3_nt: TGTGCCAGCAGCTTGTTGCATGAGCAGTTCTTC
clone_size: once; d_call: TRBD2; v_call: TRBV12-3/TRBV12-4; j_call: TRBJ2-1; cdr3_aa: CASSQGTSGRPSDEQFF; cdr3_nt: TGTGCCAGCAGTCAAGGGACTAGCGGGAGACCGAGCGATGAGCAGTTCTTC
clone_size: NA; d_call: NA; v_call: TRBV7-2; j_call: TRBJ2-1; cdr3_aa: CASVFAGAYNEQFF; cdr3_nt: TGTGCCAGCGTTTTCGCTGGGGCCTACAATGAGCAGTTCTTC
clone_size: NA; d_call: TRBD1; v_call: TRBV7-2; j_call: TRBJ2-4; cdr3_aa: CASSSRTGLAKNIQYF; cdr3_nt: TGTGCCAGCAGCTCAAGGACAGGGCTAGCCAAAAACATTCAGTACTTC
clone_size: few; d_call: NA; v_call: TRBV29-1; j_call: TRBJ2-3; cdr3_aa: CSDLASSTDTQYF; cdr3_nt: TGCAGCGACCTAGCGTCTAGCACAGATACGCAGTATTTT
clone_size: many; d_call: NA; v_call: TRBV28; j_call: TRBJ2-7; cdr3_aa: CASSLTYEQYF; cdr3_nt: TGTGCCAGCAGTTTAACCTACGAGCAGTACTTC
clone_size: NA; d_call: NA; v_call: TRBV6-2/TRBV6-3; j_call: TRBJ1-1; cdr3_aa: CASSYPGNTEAFF; cdr3_nt: TGTGCCAGCAGTTACCCCGGGAACACTGAAGCTTTCTTT
clone_size: few; d_call: NA; v_call: TRBV18; j_call: TRBJ2-6; cdr3_aa: CASSPSQGGTLMASGANVLTF; cdr3_nt: TGTGCCAGCTCCCCCTCACAGGGAGGCACTCTGATGGCCTCTGGGGCCAACGTCCTGACTTTC
clone_size: NA; d_call: NA; v_call: TRBV20-1; j_call: TRBJ2-7; cdr3_aa: CSARGGQNTYEQYF; cdr3_nt: TGCAGTGCTAGGGGAGGACAGAACACCTACGAGCAGTACTTC
clone_size: few; d_call: NA; v_call: TRBV5-1; j_call: TRBJ1-1; cdr3_aa: CASSLHGGSTEAFF; cdr3_nt: TGCGCCAGCAGCCTCCATGGGGGTTCGACTGAAGCTTTCTTT
clone_size: once; d_call: NA; v_call: TRBV6-1; j_call: TRBJ2-2; cdr3_aa: CASRIIENTGELFF; cdr3_nt: TGTGCCAGCAGGATTATAGAGAACACCGGGGAGCTGTTTTTT
clone_size: few; d_call: NA; v_call: TRBV6-5; j_call: TRBJ1-4; cdr3_aa: CASSYRGGLNEKLFF; cdr3_nt: TGTGCCAGCAGTTACAGAGGGGGTCTTAATGAAAAACTGTTTTTT
clone_size: few; d_call: TRBD2; v_call: TRBV7-2; j_call: TRBJ2-7; cdr3_aa: CASSLSPSGNSYEQYF; cdr3_nt: TGTGCCAGCAGCTTAAGTCCTAGCGGCAATTCCTACGAGCAGTACTTC
clone_size: few; d_call: NA; v_call: TRBV3-1; j_call: TRBJ2-5; cdr3_aa: CASSQIAGSFGETQYF; cdr3_nt: TGTGCCAGCAGCCAAATCGCCGGGAGTTTCGGAGAGACCCAGTACTTC
clone_size: few; d_call: NA; v_call: TRBV7-2; j_call: TRBJ2-7; cdr3_aa: CASSPVPGSASYEQYF; cdr3_nt: TGTGCCAGCAGCCCCGTGCCAGGCTCAGCCTCCTACGAGCAGTACTTC
clone_size: NA; d_call: NA; v_call: TRBV18; j_call: TRBJ1-1; cdr3_aa: CASSTGWNTEAFF; cdr3_nt: TGTGCCAGCTCAACAGGGTGGAACACTGAAGCTTTCTTT
clone_size: few; d_call: TRBD1; v_call: TRBV27; j_call: TRBJ1-6; cdr3_aa: CASSFRQGPTSFGSPLHF; cdr3_nt: TGTGCCAGCAGTTTCCGACAGGGCCCCACCAGTTTTGGTTCACCCCTCCACTTT
clone_size: NA; d_call: NA; v_call: TRBV24-1; j_call: TRBJ2-1; cdr3_aa: CATSKGVNEQFF; cdr3_nt: TGTGCCACCAGCAAAGGGGTCAATGAGCAGTTCTTC
clone_size: NA; d_call: NA; v_call: TRBV5-1; j_call: TRBJ2-3; cdr3_aa: CASSLRRDTQYF; cdr3_nt: TGCGCCAGCAGCTTGAGAAGAGATACGCAGTATTTT
clone_size: NA; d_call: NA; v_call: TRBV29-1; j_call: TRBJ2-7; cdr3_aa: CSVVTTTYEQYF; cdr3_nt: TGCAGCGTTGTGACGACGACCTACGAGCAGTACTTC
clone_size: many; d_call: TRBD1; v_call: TRBV19; j_call: TRBJ1-5; cdr3_aa: CASSMGTGVQPQHF; cdr3_nt: TGTGCCAGTAGTATGGGGACAGGGGTTCAGCCCCAGCATTTT
clone_size: few; d_call: NA; v_call: TRBV7-2; j_call: TRBJ2-5; cdr3_aa: CASSLQGPETQYF; cdr3_nt: TGTGCCAGCAGCTTACAGGGCCCAGAGACCCAGTACTTC
clone_size: few; d_call: TRBD2; v_call: TRBV28; j_call: TRBJ2-7; cdr3_aa: CASSTPGTSSYEQYF; cdr3_nt: TGTGCCAGCAGTACCCCCGGGACTAGCTCCTACGAGCAGTACTTC
clone_size: NA; d_call: TRBD1; v_call: TRBV27; j_call: TRBJ2-1; cdr3_aa: CASTKAGTGSYNEQFF; cdr3_nt: TGTGCCAGCACCAAAGCCGGGACAGGGAGCTACAATGAGCAGTTCTTC
clone_size: many; d_call: TRBD1; v_call: TRBV4-1; j_call: TRBJ1-2; cdr3_aa: CASSQGPQGGNYGYTF; cdr3_nt: TGCGCCAGCAGCCAAGGGCCCCAGGGGGGTAACTATGGCTACACCTTC
clone_size: NA; d_call: NA; v_call: TRBV5-1; j_call: TRBJ2-2; cdr3_aa: CASWTTPNTGELFF; cdr3_nt: TGCGCCAGCTGGACTACCCCGAACACCGGGGAGCTGTTTTTT
clone_size: NA; d_call: NA; v_call: TRBV12-3/TRBV12-4; j_call: TRBJ1-6; cdr3_aa: CASSLRGWSNSPLHF; cdr3_nt: TGTGCCAGCAGTTTAAGGGGCTGGAGTAATTCACCCCTCCACTTT
clone_size: few; d_call: NA; v_call: TRBV28; j_call: TRBJ2-4; cdr3_aa: CASSLYSGGAAKNIQYF; cdr3_nt: TGTGCCAGCAGTTTATATAGCGGAGGGGCGGCCAAAAACATTCAGTACTTC
clone_size: NA; d_call: TRBD1; v_call: TRBV5-1; j_call: TRBJ1-1; cdr3_aa: CASSAGQAPGTEAFF; cdr3_nt: TGCGCCAGCAGCGCCGGACAGGCCCCGGGAACTGAAGCTTTCTTT
clone_size: NA; d_call: TRBD1; v_call: TRBV19; j_call: TRBJ1-5; cdr3_aa: CASSMGTGGNQPQHF; cdr3_nt: TGTGCCAGTAGTATGGGGACAGGGGGTAATCAGCCCCAGCATTTT
clone_size: NA; d_call: NA; v_call: TRBV5-1; j_call: TRBJ2-7; cdr3_aa: CASSLTGYDYEQYF; cdr3_nt: TGCGCCAGCAGCTTAACAGGGTATGACTACGAGCAGTACTTC
clone_size: few; d_call: TRBD1; v_call: TRBV5-5; j_call: TRBJ1-1; cdr3_aa: CASSRTRDRMNTEAFF; cdr3_nt: TGTGCCAGCAGCCGAACAAGGGACAGGATGAACACTGAAGCTTTCTTT
clone_size: many; d_call: NA; v_call: TRBV20-1; j_call: TRBJ1-5; cdr3_aa: CSAQTYQPQHF; cdr3_nt: TGCAGTGCCCAGACTTATCAGCCCCAGCATTTT